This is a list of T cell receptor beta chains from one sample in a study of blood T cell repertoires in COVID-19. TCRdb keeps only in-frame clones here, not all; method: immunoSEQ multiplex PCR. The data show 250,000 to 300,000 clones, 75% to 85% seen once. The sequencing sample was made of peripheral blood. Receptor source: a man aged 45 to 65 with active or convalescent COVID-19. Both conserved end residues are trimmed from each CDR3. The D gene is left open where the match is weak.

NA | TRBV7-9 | ASSFLLLGYT
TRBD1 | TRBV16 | ASSQRQGSTTKLEAF
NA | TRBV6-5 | ASSLQGSQPQH
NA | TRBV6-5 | ASSYSNQANEKLF
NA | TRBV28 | ASSAWLSGEKLF
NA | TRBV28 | ASSAGVLGEQY
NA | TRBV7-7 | ASSSPNGRGSGNQPQH
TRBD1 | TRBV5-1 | ASSSLPGQGTEKLF
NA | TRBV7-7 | ASSLNQGAGNTIY
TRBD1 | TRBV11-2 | ASSSRDRGPTETQY
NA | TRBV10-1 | ASSESQGVDTQY
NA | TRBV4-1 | ASSLEAMNEGGKLF
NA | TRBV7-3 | ASSPARGVEQY
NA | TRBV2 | ASSPTLGSDSPLH
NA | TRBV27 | ASSLVGSHNEQF
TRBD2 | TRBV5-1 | ASSLEGLDLEETQY
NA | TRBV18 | ASSPGQTEAF
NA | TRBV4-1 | ASSQGRGRSSVLETQY
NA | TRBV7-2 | ASKLRGLSYNEQF
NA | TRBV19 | ASSNYDTDTQY
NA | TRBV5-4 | ASSLDGGVTEAF
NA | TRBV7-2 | ASSLGGWGEAF
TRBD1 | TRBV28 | ASTGDEQY
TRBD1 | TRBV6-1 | ASSARDSRTGNTIY
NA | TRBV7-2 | ASSWGGVNTEAF
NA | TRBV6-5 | ASSYGHGVGYT
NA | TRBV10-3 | AIGNSGLHEKLF
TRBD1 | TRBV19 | ASSIGTGGYQPQH
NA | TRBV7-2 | ASSLDGGAEAF
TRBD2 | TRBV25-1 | ASSETSGVYEQY
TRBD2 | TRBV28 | ASRTRTSGSDGEQF
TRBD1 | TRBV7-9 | ASSRDSYYEQY
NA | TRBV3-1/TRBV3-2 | ASSLRTINTGELF
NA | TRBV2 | ASSVGTHAFVATNEKLF
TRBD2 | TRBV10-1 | ASSESAGGQETQY
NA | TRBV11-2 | ASSLDREETQY
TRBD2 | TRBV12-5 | ASGPRTSGNYEQY
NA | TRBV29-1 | SVMWANNQPQH
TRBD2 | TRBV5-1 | ASSSPGLAGGQQF
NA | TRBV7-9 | ASSLDLVMELF
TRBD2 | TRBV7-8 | ASSPRGSGSGEQY
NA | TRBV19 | ASSIGLSNSPLH
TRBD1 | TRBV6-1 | ASSDLGTGWNTIY
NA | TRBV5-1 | ASSPNIGEGYYEKLF
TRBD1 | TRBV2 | ASVLGGQGLSPDGYT
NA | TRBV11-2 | ASSLVGGGELF
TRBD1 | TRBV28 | ASSNLVVRGQGGYT
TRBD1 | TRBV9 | ASSATGVDTIY
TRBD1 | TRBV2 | ASSGGTANSPLH
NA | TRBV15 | ATSRGSLRGPETQY
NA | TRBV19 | ASTPPGALANEKLF
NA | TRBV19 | ASSFRGLSNEKLF
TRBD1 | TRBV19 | ASSITSGPQGLSYNEQF
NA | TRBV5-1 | ASSLKSGSMNTEAF
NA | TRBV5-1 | ASSWGTPNEQF
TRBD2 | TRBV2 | ASSGPGTSGLYNEQF
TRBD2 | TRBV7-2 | ASRRGGRSYYEQY